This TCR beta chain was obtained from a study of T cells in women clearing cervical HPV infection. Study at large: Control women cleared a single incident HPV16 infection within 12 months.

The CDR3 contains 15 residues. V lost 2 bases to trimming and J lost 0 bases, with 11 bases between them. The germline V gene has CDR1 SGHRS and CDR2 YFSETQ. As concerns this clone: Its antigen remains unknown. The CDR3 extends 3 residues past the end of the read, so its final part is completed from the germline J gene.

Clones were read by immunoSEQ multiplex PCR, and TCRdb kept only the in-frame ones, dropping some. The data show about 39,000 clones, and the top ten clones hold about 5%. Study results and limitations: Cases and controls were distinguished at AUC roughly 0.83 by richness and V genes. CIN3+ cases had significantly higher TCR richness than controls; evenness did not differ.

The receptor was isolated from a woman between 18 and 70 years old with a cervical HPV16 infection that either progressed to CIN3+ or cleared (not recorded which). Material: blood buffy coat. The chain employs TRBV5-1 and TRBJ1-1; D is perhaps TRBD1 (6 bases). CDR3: CASSLETGLNTEAFF. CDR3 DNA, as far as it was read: TGCGCCAGCAGCTTAGAGACAGGCCTGAACACTGAA.